Presented here are 11 T cell receptor beta chains from one specimen sequenced in a study of cytomegalovirus exposure and HLA in healthy donors. PCR amplification relied on 60 Vbeta primers (plus 13 Jbeta primers). Data came from immunoSEQ multiplex PCR; TCRdb stores just in-frame clones and leaves some out. The sample yields more than 95,000 clones, roughly 15% seen once. Sequencing input: PBMCs. The receptors here all came from a female donor in good health and CMV-seropositive.

This clone has just a few counts. The rearrangement uses TRBV5-4 and TRBJ2-1; 8 bases are a match to TRBD2. The CDR3 runs to 14 residues. Germline-derived CDR1 and CDR2 are SGHNT and YYREEE (reference sequence). With V trimmed by 4 bases and J by 6 bases, 6 bases remained unmatched. The CDR3 DNA sequence: TGTGCCAGCAGCCCCTCGGGGGGGACCAATGAGCAGTTCTTC. Amino acid sequence: CASSPSGGTNEQFF. The full variable domain, in which reference TRBV5-4 and TRBJ2-1 provide the parts outside the CDR3, is ETGVTQSPTHLIKTRGQQVTLRCSSQSGHNTVSWYQQALGQGPQFIFQYYREEENGRGNFPPRFSGLQFPNYSSELNVNALELDDSALYLCASSPSGGTNEQFFGPGTRLTVL.

This clone was seen more than once but under ten times. The gene calls are TRBV5-4 and TRBJ1-1; 8 bases align to TRBD1. Per germline, CDR1 SGHNT and CDR2 YYREEE (reference sequence). The CDR3 is 13 residues long. Germline trimming cut 2 bases from V and 4 bases from J; bases unmatched to any gene: 1. The CDR3 sequence is CASSFTGGTEAFF. The CDR3 bases are TGTGCCAGCAGCTTCACAGGGGGCACTGAAGCTTTCTTT.

CDR3 residues: CASSQAGLASYNEQFF. In DNA form, the CDR3 reads TGCGCCAGCAGCCAAGCTGGGCTAGCTTCCTACAATGAGCAGTTCTTC. The chain carries TRBV4-3 and TRBJ2-1; tentative D call: TRBD2 (5 bases). Germline-derived CDR1 and CDR2 are LGHNA and YSLEER. The V gene lost 1 base and the J gene lost 1 base, with 11 bases spanning the gap. The CDR3 totals 16 residues.

This clone was observed a handful of times. The chain links TRBV7-9 to TRBJ1-1; D may be TRBD1 (5 bases). This CDR3 contains 16 residues. V gave up 5 bases and J gave up 4 bases, with 20 bases separating them. In germline, CDR1 is SEHNR, CDR2 FQNEAQ (reference sequence). The CDR3 DNA is TGTGCCAGCAGCCCGGGGGGGTCCAGGAGTGTCACTGAAGCTTTCTTT. Amino acid sequence: CASSPGGSRSVTEAFF.

In this sample, this clone turned up a few times. The V and J genes are TRBV6-1 and TRBJ1-5; 8 nucleotides line up with TRBD1. Germline V gene sequence: CDR1 MNHNS, CDR2 SASEGT. This CDR3 comprises 15 residues. Trimming at V came to 5 bases and at J to 3 bases, leaving 6 bases not matched to a gene. The CDR3 DNA is TGTGCCAGCAGTAGGGGACAGGACATCAATCAGCCCCAGCATTTT. As protein: CASSRGQDINQPQHF.

This clone was seen more than once but under ten times. V and J are TRBV6-1 and TRBJ1-2, with TRBD1 identical over 10 bases. V lost 9 bases and J lost 4; bases outside the gene matches: 8. Germline CDR1 is MNHNS and CDR2 is SASEGT. The CDR3 is 14 residues long. Here the CDR3 DNA reads TGTGCCAGTGATAGGACAGGGGGTGGCTATGGCTACACCTTC. Translated: CASDRTGGGYGYTF.

This sequence joins TRBV7-9 and TRBJ1-6, with D perhaps matching TRBD1 (6 bases). CDR3 length: 14 residues. CDR1 SEHNR and CDR2 FQNEAQ come from the germline V gene (reference sequence). With 7 bases removed from V and 7 bases from J, the gap between germline ends came to 14 bases. DNA of the CDR3: TGTGCCAGCACCAACGGGGGGCAAAATTCACCCCTCCACTTT. It translates to CASTNGGQNSPLHF.

The rearrangement uses TRBV6-5 and TRBJ1-2; the D is unclear. Germline V gene sequence: CDR1 MNHEY, CDR2 SVGAGI. V lost 2 bases, J lost 2 bases, and 15 bases lay in between. The CDR3 is 16 amino acids. CDR3 amino acids: CASSYDLFGRNYGYTF. CDR3 sequence (DNA): TGTGCCAGCAGTTACGATCTTTTTGGCCGCAACTATGGCTACACCTTC.

V usage is TRBV12-2 and J usage is TRBJ2-5; the DNA was not used to check the table's D call, TRBD2. TRBV12-2 represents a pseudogene. The CDR3 totals 16 residues. The CDR3 DNA is TGTGCAAGTCTTAGGGAGAGGGCCAGCGATCAAGAGACCCAGTACTTC. Protein sequence: CASLRERASDQETQYF.

The V and J genes are TRBV28 and TRBJ2-7; TRBD1 matches 10 bases. CDR1 is MDHEN, CDR2 SYDVKM, per germline. This CDR3 region has 17 residues. The V segment lost 5 bases and the J segment 0 bases; nucleotides outside the gene matches: 10. The CDR3 DNA follows: TGTGCCAGCAGTAATCCGGGACAGGGGTTATACTCCTACGAGCAGTACTTC. It is translated as CASSNPGQGLYSYEQYF.

The V call is TRBV27, the J call TRBJ2-7; the D is unclear. Germline V gene sequence: CDR1 MNHEY, CDR2 SMNVEV (reference sequence). The ends were cut back, 5 bases at V and 2 bases at J, with 10 bases in the middle. The CDR3 is made up of 13 amino acids. DNA for the CDR3: TGTGCCAGCAGTCCCCGTTCCCCCTACGAGCAGTACTTC. Its protein product is CASSPRSPYEQYF.